This TCR beta chain was identified during a study of blood T cell repertoires in COVID-19. Across the study: Samples of COVID-19 (acute and convalescent) were obtained from the United States, Italy and Spain. In each case, the material was cDNA or gDNA derived from T cells, B-cell-depleted T cells, or PBMCs.

Methods used by the authors: Estimated nucleated cell counts came from reference gene primer amplification. Clones were read by immunoSEQ multiplex PCR, and TCRdb kept only the in-frame ones, dropping some. The V and J calls and clone size were taken over from that table, and D and trimming were inferred from the DNA. The sample yields around 300,000 clones, 89% seen once. The clonotype originates from a man aged 50-59 years with acute or convalescent COVID-19. Input material: peripheral blood.

This chain's CDR3 is CASSLMEGYGYTF. The DNA for the CDR3 is TGTGCCAGCAGCTTAATGGAGGGCTATGGCTACACCTTC. J is TRBJ1-2 and V is TRBV7-6; D is uncertain. Germline V lookup: CDR1 SGHVS, CDR2 FNYEAQ. Deletions cut 2 bases from V and 4 bases from J, with 8 bases between. The CDR3 spans 13 residues.